These 5 T cell receptor beta chains were sequenced from one sample in a study of blood T cell repertoires in COVID-19. Clones were read by immunoSEQ multiplex PCR, and TCRdb kept only the in-frame ones, dropping some. The sample holds 200,000 to 250,000 clones; over 75% are singletons and the top ten take about 2.5%. Specimen: peripheral blood. These receptors originate from a woman in her seventies with COVID-19, enrolled during active disease.

The rearrangement links TRBV7-6 to TRBJ1-4, with D possibly being TRBD1 (6 bases). Germline-derived CDR1 and CDR2 are SGHVS and FNYEAQ. This CDR3 has 16 amino acids. The V end lost 4 bases, the J end lost 3 bases, and 15 bases lay between the germline ends. The CDR3 here is CASSSRVGAPNEKLFF. The CDR3 region has the DNA TGTGCCAGCAGCTCCCGGGTGGGGGCCCCTAATGAAAAACTGTTTTTT.

The chain combines TRBV30 with TRBJ2-7; maybe TRBD1 (7 bases). Germline assignment: CDR1 GTSNPN and CDR2 SVGIG (reference sequence). The length of the CDR3 is 14 residues. Between the trimmed V and J ends, which lost 2 bases and 7 bases, there was a span of 18 bases. The CDR3 here is CAWSPRDSRVEQYF. DNA of the CDR3: TGTGCCTGGAGTCCGCGGGACAGTAGGGTTGAGCAGTACTTC.

The gene calls are TRBV27 and TRBJ2-7; the match to TRBD1 covers 9 bases. Germline V gene lookup returns CDR1 MNHEY and CDR2 SMNVEV (reference sequence). The length of the CDR3 is 16 residues. V was pared by 6 bases and J by 5 bases, with 14 bases of the junction left unmatched. CDR3 loop: CASSRKPGQGGHEQYF. CDR3 nucleotides: TGTGCCAGCAGCCGTAAGCCGGGACAGGGAGGCCACGAGCAGTACTTC.

The chain combines TRBV4-2 with TRBJ1-2; 10 bases align to TRBD1. The germline V gene has CDR1 LGHNA and CDR2 YNFKEQ. The length of the CDR3 is 14 residues. J gave up 4 bases and V 3 bases, and 2 bases lay outside the gene matches. This chain's CDR3 is CASSQTGGGYGYTF. CDR3 DNA: TGTGCCAGCAGCCAGACAGGGGGCGGCTATGGCTACACCTTC.

The J gene is TRBJ2-3, the V gene TRBV7-2; no reliable D call. From germline, CDR1 is SGHTA and CDR2 FQGNSA. V lost 1 base and J 6 bases, leaving 14 bases between the germline ends. This CDR3 has 15 amino acids. As DNA, the CDR3 is TGTGCCAGCAGCTTAGTCAGCGTCCGGTCGGATACGCAGTATTTT. Translating it yields CASSLVSVRSDTQYF.